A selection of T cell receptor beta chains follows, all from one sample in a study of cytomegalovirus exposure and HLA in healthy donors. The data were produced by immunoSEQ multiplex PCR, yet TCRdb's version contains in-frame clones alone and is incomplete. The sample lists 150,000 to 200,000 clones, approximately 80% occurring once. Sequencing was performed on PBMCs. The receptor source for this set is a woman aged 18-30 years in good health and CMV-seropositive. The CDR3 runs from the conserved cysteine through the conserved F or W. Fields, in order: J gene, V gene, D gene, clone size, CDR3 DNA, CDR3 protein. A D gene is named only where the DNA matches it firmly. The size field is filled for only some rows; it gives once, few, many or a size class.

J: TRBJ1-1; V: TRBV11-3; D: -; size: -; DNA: TGTGCCAGCAGCTTGACAAACACTGAAGCTTTCTTT; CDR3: CASSLTNTEAFF
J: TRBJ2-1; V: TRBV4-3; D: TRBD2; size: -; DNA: TGCGCCAGCAGCCAGAAAGCCGGGGGGGAGCAGTTCTTC; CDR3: CASSQKAGGEQFF
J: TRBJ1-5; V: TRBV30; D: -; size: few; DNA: TGTGCCTGGGGGGACTCAACGCATAGCAATCAGCCCCAGCATTTT; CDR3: CAWGDSTHSNQPQHF
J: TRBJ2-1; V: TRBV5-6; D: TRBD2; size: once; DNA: TGTGCCAGCAGCTTGCCCGGGACTAGCGGGGACAATGAGCAGTTCTTC; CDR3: CASSLPGTSGDNEQFF
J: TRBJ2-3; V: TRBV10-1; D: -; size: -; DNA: TGCGCCAGCAGTCAACTAGCTTACACAGATACGCAGTATTTT; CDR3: CASSQLAYTDTQYF
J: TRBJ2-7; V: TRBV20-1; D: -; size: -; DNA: TGCAGTGCTAGGCATGGACTCGAGCAGTACTTC; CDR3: CSARHGLEQYF
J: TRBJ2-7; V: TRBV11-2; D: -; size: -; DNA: TGTGCCAGCAGCACGCCGCGGGGAAGCTCCTACGAGCAGTACTTC; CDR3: CASSTPRGSSYEQYF
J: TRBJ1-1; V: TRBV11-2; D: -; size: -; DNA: -; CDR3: CASSFGSGITFF
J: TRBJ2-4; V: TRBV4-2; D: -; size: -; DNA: TGTGCCAGCAGCCAAGATTGGCAGGGGCCTAAAAACATTCAGTACTTC; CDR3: CASSQDWQGPKNIQYF
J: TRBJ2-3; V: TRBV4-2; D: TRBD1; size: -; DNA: TGTGCCAGCAGCCAAGAAGGGGGCGATACGCAGTATTTT; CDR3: CASSQEGGDTQYF
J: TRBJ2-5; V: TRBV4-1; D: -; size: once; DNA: TGCGCCAGCAGCCAAGTACAGGGCCAAGAGACCCAGTACTTC; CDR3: CASSQVQGQETQYF
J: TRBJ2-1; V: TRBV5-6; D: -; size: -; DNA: TGTGCCAGCAGTACCCTCATGAGCTACAATGAGCAGTTCTTC; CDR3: CASSTLMSYNEQFF
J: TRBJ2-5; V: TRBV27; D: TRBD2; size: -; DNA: TGTGCCAGCAGTTTATCGTGGGGATCTCTAGCGGGGGGACAAGAGACCCAGTACTTC; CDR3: CASSLSWGSLAGGQETQYF
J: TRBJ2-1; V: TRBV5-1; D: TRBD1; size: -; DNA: TGCGCCAGCAGCTTGGGGGACAGGGGCTCCTACAATGAGCAGTTCTTC; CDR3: CASSLGDRGSYNEQFF
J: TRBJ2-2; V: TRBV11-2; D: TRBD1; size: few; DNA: TGTGCCAGCAGCCCGGGACAGCCTAACACCGGGGAGCTGTTTTTT; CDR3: CASSPGQPNTGELFF
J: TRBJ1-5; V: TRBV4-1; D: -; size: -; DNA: TGCGCCAGCAACCAAACTTACAGGGCTACGAGTCCGTGTTGCAATCAGCCCCAGCATTTT; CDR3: CASNQTYRATSPCCNQPQHF
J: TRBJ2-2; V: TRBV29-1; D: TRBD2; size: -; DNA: TGCAGCATCCGACTAGCGGGGGAGACCGGGGAGCTGTTTTTT; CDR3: CSIRLAGETGELFF
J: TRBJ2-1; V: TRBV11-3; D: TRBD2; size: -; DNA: TGTGCCAGCAGCCCTAACCGGGAGGCGGGATCCCTTTTCTTC; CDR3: CASSPNREAGSLFF